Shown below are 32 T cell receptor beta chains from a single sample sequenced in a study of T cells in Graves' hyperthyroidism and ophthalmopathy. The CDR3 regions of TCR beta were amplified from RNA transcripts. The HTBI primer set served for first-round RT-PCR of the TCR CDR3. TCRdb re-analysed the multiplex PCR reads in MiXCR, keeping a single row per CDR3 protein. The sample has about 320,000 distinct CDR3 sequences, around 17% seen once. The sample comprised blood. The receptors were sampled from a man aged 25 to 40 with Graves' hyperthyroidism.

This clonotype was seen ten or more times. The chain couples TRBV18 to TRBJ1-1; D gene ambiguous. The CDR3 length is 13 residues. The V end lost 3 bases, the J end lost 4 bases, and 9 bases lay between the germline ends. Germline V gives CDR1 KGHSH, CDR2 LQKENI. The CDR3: CASSPAGSTEAFF. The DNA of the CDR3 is TGTGCCAGCTCACCCGCTGGATCCACTGAAGCTTTCTTT. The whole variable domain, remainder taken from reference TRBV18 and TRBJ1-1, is NAGVMQNPRHLVRRRGQEARLRCSPMKGHSHVYWYRQLPEEGLKFMVYLQKENIIDESGMPKERFSAEFPKEGPSILRIQQVVRGDSAAYFCASSPAGSTEAFFGQGTRLTVV.

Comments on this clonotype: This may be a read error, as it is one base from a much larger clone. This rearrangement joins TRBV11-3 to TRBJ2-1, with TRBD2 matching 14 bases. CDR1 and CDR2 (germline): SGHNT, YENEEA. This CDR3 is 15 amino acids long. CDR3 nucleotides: TGTGCCAGCAGCTGGGGGACTAGCGGGAGCGGTGAGCAGTCCTTC. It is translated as CASSWGTSGSGEQSF.

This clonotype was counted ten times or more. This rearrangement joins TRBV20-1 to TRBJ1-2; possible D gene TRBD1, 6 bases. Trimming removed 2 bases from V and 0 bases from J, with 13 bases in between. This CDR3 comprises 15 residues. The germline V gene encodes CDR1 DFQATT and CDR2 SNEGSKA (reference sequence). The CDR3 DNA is TGCAGTGCTAGACGCCGGGGGGCAGCTAACTATGGCTACACCTTC. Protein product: CSARRRGAANYGYTF.

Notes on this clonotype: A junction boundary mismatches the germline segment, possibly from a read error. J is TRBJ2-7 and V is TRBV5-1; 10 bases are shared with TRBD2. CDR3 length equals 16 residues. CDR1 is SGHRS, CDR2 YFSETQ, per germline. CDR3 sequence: CAGSLFPSGSTREQYF. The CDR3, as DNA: TGCGCCGGCAGCTTGTTTCCTAGCGGGAGTACAAGGGAGCAGTACTTC.

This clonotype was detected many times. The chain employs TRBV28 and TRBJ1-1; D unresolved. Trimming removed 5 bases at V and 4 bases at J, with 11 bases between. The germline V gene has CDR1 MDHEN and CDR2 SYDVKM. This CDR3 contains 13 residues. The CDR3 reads CASSPGLGTEAFF. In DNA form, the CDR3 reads TGTGCCAGCAGTCCAGGACTTGGCACTGAAGCTTTCTTT.

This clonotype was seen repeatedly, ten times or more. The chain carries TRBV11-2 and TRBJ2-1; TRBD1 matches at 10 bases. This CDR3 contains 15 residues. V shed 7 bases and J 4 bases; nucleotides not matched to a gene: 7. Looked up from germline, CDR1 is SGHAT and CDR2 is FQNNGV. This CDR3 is CASTKDRGRYNEQFF. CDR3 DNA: TGTGCCAGCACCAAAGACAGGGGGCGTTACAATGAGCAGTTCTTC.

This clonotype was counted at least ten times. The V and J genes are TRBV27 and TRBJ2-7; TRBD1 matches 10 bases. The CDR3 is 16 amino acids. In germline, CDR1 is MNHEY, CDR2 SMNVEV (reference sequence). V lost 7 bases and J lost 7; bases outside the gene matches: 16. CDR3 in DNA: TGTGCCAGCAAGCCGGGACAGGGGATCTATATCGAAGAGCAGTACTTC. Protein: CASKPGQGIYIEEQYF.

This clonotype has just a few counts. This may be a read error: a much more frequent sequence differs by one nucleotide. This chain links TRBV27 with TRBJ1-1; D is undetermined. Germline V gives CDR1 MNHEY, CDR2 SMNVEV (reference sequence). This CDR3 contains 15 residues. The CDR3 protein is CASSLQPLLNTEASF. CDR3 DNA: TGTGCCAGCAGTTTGCAGCCACTATTGAACACTGAAGCTTCCTTT.

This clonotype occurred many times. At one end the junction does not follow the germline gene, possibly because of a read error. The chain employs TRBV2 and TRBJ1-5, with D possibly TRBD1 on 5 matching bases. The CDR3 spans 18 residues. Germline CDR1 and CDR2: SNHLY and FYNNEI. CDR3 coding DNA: TGCGCCAGCAGTGAAGGGCCAGGGTCGCCTAAAGGAGGTCAGCCCCAGCATTTT. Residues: CASSEGPGSPKGGQPQHF.

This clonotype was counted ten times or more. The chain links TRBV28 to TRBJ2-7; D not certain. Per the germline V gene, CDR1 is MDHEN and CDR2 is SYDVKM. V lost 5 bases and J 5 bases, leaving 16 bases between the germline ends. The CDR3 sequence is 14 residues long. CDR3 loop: CASSLPSLPHEQYF. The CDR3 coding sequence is TGTGCCAGCAGTCTCCCGTCCCTCCCCCACGAGCAGTACTTC.

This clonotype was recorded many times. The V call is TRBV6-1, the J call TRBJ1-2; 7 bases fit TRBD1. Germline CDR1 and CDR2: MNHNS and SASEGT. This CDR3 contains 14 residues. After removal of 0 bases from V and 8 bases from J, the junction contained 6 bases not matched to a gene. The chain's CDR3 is CASSEALGTAGYTF. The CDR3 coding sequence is TGTGCCAGCAGTGAAGCGCTTGGGACAGCAGGCTACACCTTC.

CDR3 protein: CATARAGGLNEQFF. CDR3 DNA sequence: TGTGCCACGGCGAGAGCGGGAGGGCTCAATGAGCAGTTCTTC. This chain connects TRBV24-1 to TRBJ2-1, with TRBD2 matching 10 bases. V was pared by 10 bases and J by 6 bases, with 8 bases of the junction left unmatched. CDR3 length equals 14 residues. The germline gives CDR1 KGHDR, CDR2 SFDVKD.

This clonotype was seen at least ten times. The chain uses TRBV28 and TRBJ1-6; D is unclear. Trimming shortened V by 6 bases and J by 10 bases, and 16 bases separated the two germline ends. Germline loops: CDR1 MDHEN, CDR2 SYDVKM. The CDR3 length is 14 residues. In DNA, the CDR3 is TGTGCCAGCAGCCCCTCGGACCGGGGATCACCCCTCCACTTT. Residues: CASSPSDRGSPLHF.

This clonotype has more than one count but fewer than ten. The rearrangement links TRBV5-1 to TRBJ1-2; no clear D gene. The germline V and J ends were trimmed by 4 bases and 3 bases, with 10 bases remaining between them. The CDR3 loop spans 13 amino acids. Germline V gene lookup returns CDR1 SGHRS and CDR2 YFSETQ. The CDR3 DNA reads TGCGCCAGCAGCCGGGTGCGCGACTATGGCTACACCTTC. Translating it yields CASSRVRDYGYTF.

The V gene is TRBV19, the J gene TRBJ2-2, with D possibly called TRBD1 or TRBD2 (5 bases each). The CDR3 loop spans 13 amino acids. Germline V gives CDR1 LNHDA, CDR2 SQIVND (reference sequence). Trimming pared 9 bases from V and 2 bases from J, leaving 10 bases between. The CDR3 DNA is TGTGCCAGCAGGGAGTCAAACACCGGGGAGCTGTTTTTT. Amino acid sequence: CASRESNTGELFF.

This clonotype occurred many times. This CDR3 reads CAISDVSGTRVYNEQFF. The CDR3 nucleotides read TGTGCCATCAGTGACGTTTCCGGGACTAGGGTATACAATGAGCAGTTCTTC. The chain has TRBV10-3 and TRBJ2-1, with 8 nucleotides matching TRBD2. The CDR3 contains 17 residues. V was clipped by 3 bases and J by 4 bases; unmatched bases: 11. Germline V gives CDR1 ENHRY, CDR2 SYGVKD.

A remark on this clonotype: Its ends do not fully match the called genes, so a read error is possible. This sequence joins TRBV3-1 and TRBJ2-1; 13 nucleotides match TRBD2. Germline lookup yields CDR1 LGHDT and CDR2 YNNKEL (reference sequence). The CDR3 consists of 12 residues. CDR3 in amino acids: CASSHPGLAGVF. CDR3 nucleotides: TGTGCCAGCAGCCACCCCGGACTAGCGGGAGTCTTC.

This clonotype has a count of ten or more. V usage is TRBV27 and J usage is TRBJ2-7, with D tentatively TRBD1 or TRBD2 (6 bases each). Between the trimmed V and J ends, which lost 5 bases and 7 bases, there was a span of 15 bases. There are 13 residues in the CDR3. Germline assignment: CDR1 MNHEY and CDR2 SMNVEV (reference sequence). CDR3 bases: TGTGCCAGCAGTACCCGGGGGCCGGGGGAGCAGTACTTC. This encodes CASSTRGPGEQYF.

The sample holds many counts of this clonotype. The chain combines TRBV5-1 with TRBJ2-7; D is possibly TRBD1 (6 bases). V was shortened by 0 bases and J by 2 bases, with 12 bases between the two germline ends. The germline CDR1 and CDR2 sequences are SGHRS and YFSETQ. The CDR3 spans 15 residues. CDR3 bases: TGCGCCAGCAGCTTGGCTGGGGGCAGGACCTACGAGCAGTACTTC. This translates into CASSLAGGRTYEQYF. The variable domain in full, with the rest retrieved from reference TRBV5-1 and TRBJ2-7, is KAGVTQTPRYLIKTRGQQVTLSCSPISGHRSVSWYQQTPGQGLQFLFEYFSETQRNKGNFPGRFSGRQFSNSRSEMNVSTLELGDSALYLCASSLAGGRTYEQYFGPGTRLTVT.

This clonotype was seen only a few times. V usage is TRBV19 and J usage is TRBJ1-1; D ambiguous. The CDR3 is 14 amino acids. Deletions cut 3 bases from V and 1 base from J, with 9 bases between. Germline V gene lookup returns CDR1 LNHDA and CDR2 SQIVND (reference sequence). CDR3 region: CASSIYGPNTEAFF. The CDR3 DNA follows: TGTGCCAGTAGTATTTACGGTCCGAACACTGAAGCTTTCTTT.

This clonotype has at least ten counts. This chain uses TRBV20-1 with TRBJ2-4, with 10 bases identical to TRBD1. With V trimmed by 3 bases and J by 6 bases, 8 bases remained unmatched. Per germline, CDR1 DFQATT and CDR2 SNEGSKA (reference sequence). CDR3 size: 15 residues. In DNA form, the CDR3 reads TGCAGTGCTAGTCGGGGACAGGGGATTGGAAACATTCAGTACTTC. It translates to CSASRGQGIGNIQYF.

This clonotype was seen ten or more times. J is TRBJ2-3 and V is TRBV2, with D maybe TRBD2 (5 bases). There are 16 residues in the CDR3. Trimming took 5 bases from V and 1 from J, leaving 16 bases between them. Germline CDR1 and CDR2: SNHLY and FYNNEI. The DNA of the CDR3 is TGTGCCAGCAGTCCCCTCGCGACGCGGGGCACAGATACGCAGTATTTT. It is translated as CASSPLATRGTDTQYF.

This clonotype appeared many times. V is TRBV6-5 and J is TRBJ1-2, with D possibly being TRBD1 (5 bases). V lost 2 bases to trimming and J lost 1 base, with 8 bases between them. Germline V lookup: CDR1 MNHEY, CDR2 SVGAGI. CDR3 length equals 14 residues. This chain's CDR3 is CASSYTTDNYGYTF. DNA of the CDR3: TGTGCCAGCAGTTACACGACAGATAACTATGGCTACACCTTC.

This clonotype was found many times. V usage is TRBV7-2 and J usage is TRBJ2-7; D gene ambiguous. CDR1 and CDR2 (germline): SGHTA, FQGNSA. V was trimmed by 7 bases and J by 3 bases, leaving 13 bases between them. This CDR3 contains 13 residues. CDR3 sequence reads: CASTLDPYYEQYF. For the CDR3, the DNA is TGTGCCAGCACCCTCGACCCATACTACGAGCAGTACTTC.

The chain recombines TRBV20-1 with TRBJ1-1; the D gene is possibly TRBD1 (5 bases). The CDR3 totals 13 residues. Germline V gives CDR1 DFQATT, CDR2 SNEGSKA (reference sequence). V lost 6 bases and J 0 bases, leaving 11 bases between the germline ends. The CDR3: CSAFGGVNTEAFF. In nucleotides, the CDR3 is TGCAGTGCCTTTGGGGGGGTGAACACTGAAGCTTTCTTT.

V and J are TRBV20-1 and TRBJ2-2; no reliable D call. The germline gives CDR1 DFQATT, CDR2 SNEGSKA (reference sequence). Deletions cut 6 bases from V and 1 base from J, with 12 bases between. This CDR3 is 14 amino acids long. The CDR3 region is CSASDILNTGELFF. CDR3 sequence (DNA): TGCAGTGCGAGTGACATCTTGAACACCGGGGAGCTGTTTTTT.

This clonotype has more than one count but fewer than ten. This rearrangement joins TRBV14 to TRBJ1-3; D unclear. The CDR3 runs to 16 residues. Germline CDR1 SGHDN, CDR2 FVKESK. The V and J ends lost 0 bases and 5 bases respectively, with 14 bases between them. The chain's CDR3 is CASSQDLKNSRNTIYF. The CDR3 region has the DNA TGTGCCAGCAGCCAAGATCTTAAGAACAGCAGAAACACCATATATTTT.

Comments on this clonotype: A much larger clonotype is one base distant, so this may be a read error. CDR3 protein: CASSYTGPTTNEKLFF. For the CDR3, the DNA is TGTGCCAGCAGTTACACAGGCCCAACAACTAATGAAAAACTGTTTTTT. This chain uses TRBV6-5 with TRBJ1-4, with a tentative D call TRBD1 (5 bases). V was trimmed by 2 bases and J by 0 bases, leaving 10 bases between them. The CDR3 is 16 amino acids. The germline gives CDR1 MNHEY, CDR2 SVGAGI.

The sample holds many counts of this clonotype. CDR3 nucleotide sequence: TGTGCCACCAGTGATTTGGTCCCTAATCCCCCAGGGACCAAGGATACGCAGTATTTT. Translating gives CATSDLVPNPPGTKDTQYF. The chain links TRBV24-1 to TRBJ2-3, with D perhaps matching TRBD1 or TRBD2 (5 bases each). Germline assignment: CDR1 KGHDR and CDR2 SFDVKD. This CDR3 region has 19 residues. V lost 0 bases and J 6 bases, leaving 24 bases between the germline ends.

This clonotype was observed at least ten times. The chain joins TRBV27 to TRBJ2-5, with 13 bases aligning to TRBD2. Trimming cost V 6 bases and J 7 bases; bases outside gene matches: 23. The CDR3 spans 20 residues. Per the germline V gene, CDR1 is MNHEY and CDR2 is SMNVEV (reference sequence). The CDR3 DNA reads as TGTGCCAGCAGCTCAACGCCCGAACTAGCGGGAGGGCCTTTTCCGGGGACCCAGTACTTC. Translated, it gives CASSSTPELAGGPFPGTQYF.

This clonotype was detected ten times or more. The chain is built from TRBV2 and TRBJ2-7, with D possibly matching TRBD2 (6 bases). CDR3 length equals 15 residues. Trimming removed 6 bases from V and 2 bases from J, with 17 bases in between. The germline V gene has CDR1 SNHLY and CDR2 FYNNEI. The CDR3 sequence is CASRQSAGLTYEQYF. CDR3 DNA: TGTGCCAGCAGGCAGTCTGCGGGACTGACCTACGAGCAGTACTTC.

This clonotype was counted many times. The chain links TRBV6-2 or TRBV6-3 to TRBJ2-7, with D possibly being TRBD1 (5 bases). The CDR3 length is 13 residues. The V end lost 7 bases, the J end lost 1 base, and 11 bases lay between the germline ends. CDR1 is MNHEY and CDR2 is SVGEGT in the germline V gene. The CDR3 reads CASTKTASYEQYF. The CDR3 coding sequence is TGTGCCAGCACCAAGACAGCGTCCTACGAGCAGTACTTC.